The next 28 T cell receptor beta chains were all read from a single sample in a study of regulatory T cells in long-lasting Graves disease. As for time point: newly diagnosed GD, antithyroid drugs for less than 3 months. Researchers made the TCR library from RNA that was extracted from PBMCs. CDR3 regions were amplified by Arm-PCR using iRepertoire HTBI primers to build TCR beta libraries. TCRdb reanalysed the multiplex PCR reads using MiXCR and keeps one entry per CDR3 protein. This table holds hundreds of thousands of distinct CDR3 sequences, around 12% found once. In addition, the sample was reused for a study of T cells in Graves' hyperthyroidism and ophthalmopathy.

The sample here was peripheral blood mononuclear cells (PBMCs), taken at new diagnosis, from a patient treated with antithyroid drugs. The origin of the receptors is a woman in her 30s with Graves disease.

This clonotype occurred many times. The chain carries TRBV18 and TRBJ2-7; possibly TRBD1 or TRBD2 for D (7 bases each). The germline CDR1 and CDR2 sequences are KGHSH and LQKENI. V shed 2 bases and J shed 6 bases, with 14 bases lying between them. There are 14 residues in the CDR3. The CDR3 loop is CASSPSGGVGEQYF. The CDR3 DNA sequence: TGTGCCAGCTCACCATCAGGGGGGGTAGGCGAGCAGTACTTC.

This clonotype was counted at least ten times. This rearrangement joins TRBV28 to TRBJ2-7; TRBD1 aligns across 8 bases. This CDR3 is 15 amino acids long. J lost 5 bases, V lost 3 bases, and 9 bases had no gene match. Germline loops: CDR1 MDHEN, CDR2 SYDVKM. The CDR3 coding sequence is TGTGCCAGCAGTTTCTGGACAGGGTCTAGCAACGAGCAGTACTTC. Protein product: CASSFWTGSSNEQYF.

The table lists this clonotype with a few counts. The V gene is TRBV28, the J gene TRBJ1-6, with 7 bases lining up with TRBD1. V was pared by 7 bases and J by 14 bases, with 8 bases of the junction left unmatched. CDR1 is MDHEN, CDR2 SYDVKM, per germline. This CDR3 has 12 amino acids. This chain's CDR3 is CASTNRGSTLHF. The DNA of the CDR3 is TGTGCCAGCACGAACAGGGGAAGCACCCTCCACTTT.

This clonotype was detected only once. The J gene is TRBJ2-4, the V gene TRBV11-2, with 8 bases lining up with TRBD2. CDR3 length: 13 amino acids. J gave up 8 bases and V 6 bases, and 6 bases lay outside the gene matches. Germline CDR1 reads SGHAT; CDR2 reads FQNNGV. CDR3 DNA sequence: TGTGCCAGCAGACCGACTAGCGTTGACATTCAGTACTTC. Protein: CASRPTSVDIQYF.

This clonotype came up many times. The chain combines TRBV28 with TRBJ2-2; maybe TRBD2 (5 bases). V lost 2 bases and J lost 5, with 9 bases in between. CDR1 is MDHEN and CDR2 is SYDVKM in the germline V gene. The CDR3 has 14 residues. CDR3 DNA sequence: TGTGCCAGCAGTTTACTACTAGAGACCGGGGAGCTGTTTTTT. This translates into CASSLLLETGELFF.

The CDR3 is CASSKDLAGSGELFF. CDR3 nucleotide sequence: TGTGCCAGTAGTAAGGACTTAGCGGGATCCGGGGAGCTGTTTTTT. V is TRBV19 and J is TRBJ2-2; 8 nucleotides match TRBD2. V was clipped by 4 bases and J by 6 bases; unmatched bases: 7. CDR1 and CDR2 (germline): LNHDA, SQIVND (reference sequence). The CDR3 extends over 15 amino acids.

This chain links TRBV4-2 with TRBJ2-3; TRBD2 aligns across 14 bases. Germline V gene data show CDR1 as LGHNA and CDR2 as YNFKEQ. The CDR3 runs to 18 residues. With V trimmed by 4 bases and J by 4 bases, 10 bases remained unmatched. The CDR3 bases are TGTGCCAGCAGCCTCCGCCCCGGACTAGCGGGAGGTTCAGATACGCAGTATTTT. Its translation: CASSLRPGLAGGSDTQYF.

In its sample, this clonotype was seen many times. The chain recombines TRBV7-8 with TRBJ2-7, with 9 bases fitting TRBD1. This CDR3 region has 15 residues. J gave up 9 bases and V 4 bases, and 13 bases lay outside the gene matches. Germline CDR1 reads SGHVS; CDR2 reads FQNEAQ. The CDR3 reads CASSSPGQGKRSQYF. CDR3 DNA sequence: TGTGCCAGCAGCTCGCCGGGACAGGGTAAACGATCGCAGTACTTC.

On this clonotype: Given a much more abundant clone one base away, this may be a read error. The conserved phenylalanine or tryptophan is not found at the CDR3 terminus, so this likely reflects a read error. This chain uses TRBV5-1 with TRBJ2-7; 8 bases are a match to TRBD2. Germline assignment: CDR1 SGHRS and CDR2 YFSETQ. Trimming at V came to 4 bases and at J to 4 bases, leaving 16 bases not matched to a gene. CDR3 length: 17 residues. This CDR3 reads CASSPSSGSLSGYEQYL. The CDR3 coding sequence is TGCGCCAGCAGCCCTTCGAGCGGGAGTCTATCCGGGTACGAGCAGTACTTA.

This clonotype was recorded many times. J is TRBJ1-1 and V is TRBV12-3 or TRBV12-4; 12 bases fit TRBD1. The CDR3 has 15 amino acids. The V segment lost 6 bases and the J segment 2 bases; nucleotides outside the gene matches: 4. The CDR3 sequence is CASSHGTGGNTEAFF. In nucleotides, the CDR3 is TGTGCCAGCAGCCATGGGACAGGGGGCAACACTGAAGCTTTCTTT.

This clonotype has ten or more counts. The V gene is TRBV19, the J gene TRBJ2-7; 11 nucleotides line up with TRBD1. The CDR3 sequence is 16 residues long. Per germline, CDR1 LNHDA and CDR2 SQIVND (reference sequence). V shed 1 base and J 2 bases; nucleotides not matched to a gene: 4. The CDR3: CASSIVPGQGAYEQYF. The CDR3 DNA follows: TGTGCCAGTAGTATAGTCCCGGGACAGGGGGCCTACGAGCAGTACTTC.

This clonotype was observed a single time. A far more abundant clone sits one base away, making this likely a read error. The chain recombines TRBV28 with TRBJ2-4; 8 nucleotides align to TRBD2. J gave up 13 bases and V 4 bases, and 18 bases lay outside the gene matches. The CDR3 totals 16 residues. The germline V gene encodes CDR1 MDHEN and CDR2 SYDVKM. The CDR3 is CASSSPSGSDYNEQYF. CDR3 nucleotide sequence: TGTGCCAGCAGTTCACCAAGCGGGAGTGACTACAATGAGCAGTACTTC. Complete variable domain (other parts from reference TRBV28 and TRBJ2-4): DVKVTQSSRYLVKRTGEKVFLECVQDMDHENMFWYRQDPGLGLRLIYFSYDVKMKEKGDIPEGYSVSREKKERFSLILESASTNQTSMYLCASSSPSGSDYNEQYFGAGTRLSVL.

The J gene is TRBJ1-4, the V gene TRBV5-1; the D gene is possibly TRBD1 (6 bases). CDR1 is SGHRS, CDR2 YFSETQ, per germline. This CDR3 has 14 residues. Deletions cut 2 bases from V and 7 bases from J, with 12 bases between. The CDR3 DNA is TGCGCCAGCAGCTTCCAGGGGAGGGGTGAAAAACTGTTTTTT. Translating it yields CASSFQGRGEKLFF.

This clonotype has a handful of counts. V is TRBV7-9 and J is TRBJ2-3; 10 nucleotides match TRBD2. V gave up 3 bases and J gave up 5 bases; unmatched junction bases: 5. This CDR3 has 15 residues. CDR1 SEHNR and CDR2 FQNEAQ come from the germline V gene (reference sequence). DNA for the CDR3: TGTGCCAGCAGCTTGGGGACTAGCGTTGGAGATACGCAGTATTTT. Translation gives CASSLGTSVGDTQYF.

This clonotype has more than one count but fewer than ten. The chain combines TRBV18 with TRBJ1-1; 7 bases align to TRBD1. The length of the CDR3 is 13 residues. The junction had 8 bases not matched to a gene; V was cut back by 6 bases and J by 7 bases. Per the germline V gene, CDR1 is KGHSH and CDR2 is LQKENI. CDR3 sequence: CASSPRQGIEAFF. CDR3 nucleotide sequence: TGTGCCAGCTCCCCCCGACAGGGAATTGAAGCTTTCTTT.

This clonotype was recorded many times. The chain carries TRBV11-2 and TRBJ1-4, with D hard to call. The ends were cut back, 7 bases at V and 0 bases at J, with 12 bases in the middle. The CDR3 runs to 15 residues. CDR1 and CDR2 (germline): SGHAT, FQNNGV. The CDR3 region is CASTHALTTNEKLFF. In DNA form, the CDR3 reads TGTGCCAGCACCCACGCACTAACAACTAATGAAAAACTGTTTTTT. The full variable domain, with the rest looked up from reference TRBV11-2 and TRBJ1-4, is EAGVAQSPRYKIIEKRQSVAFWCNPISGHATLYWYQQILGQGPKLLIQFQNNGVVDDSQLPKDRFSAERLKGVDSTLKIQPAKLEDSAVYLCASTHALTTNEKLFFGSGTQLSVL.

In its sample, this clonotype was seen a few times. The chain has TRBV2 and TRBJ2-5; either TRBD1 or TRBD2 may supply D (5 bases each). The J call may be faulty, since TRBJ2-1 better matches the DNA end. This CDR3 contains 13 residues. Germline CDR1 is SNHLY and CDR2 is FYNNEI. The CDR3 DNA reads TGTGCCAGCAGGAGGGACCTGACCCATGAGCAGTTCTTC. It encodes CASRRDLTHEQFF.

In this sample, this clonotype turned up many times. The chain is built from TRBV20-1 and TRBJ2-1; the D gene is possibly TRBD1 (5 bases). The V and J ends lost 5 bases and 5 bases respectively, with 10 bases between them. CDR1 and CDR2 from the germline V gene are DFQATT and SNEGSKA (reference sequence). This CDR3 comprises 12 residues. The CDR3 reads CSASQGHNEQFF. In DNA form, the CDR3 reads TGCAGTGCTTCCCAGGGCCACAATGAGCAGTTCTTC.

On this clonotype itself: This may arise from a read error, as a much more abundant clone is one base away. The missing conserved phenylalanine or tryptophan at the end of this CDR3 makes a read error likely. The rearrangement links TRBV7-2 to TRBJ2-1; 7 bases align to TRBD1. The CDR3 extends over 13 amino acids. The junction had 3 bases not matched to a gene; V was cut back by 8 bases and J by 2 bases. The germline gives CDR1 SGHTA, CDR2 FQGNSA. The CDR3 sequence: CASATGPYNEQFL. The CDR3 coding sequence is TGTGCCAGCGCGACAGGGCCCTACAATGAGCAGTTCCTC.

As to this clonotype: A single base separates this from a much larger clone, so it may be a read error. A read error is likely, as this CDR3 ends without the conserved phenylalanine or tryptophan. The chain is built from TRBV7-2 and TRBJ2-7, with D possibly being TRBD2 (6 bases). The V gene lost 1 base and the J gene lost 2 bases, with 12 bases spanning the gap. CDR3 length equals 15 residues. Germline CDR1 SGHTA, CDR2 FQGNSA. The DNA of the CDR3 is TGTGCCAGCAGCTTAGGCGGGACTTTCCCCTACGAGCAGTACCTC. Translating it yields CASSLGGTFPYEQYL.

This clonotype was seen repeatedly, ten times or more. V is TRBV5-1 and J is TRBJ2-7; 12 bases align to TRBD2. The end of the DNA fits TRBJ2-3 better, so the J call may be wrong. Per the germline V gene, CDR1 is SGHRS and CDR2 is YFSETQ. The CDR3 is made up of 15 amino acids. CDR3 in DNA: TGCGCCAGCACCCTTGGGGGACTAGCGGGAGATACGCAGTATTTT. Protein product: CASTLGGLAGDTQYF.

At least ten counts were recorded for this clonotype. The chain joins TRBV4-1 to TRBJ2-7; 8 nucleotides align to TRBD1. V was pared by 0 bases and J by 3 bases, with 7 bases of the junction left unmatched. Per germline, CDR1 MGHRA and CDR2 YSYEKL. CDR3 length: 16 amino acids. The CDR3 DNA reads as TGCGCCAGCAGCCAAGACTTAGGACAGGGACGCTACGAGCAGTACTTC. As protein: CASSQDLGQGRYEQYF.

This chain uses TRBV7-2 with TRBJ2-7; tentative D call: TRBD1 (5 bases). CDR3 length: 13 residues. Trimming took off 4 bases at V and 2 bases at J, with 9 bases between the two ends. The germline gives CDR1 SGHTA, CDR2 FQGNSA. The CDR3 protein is CASSYGHTYEQYF. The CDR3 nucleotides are TGTGCCAGCAGCTATGGACATACCTACGAGCAGTACTTC.

CDR3 region: CASSRLGGEQYF. The DNA for the CDR3 is TGTGCCAGCAGCCGACTGGGAGGCGAGCAGTACTTC. J is TRBJ2-7 and V is TRBV5-6; D is possibly TRBD2 (6 bases). V shed 4 bases and J shed 6 bases, with 11 bases lying between them. Germline V gene lookup returns CDR1 SGHDT and CDR2 YYEEEE. The CDR3 runs 12 residues.

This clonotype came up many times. Here the CDR3 reads CAWSAWTPASETQYF. The CDR3 nucleotides are TGTGCCTGGAGTGCCTGGACCCCGGCCAGCGAGACCCAGTACTTC. The J gene is TRBJ2-5, the V gene TRBV30; D is undetermined. Between the trimmed V and J ends, which lost 1 base and 5 bases, there was a span of 17 bases. The length of the CDR3 is 15 residues. The germline V gene encodes CDR1 GTSNPN and CDR2 SVGIG (reference sequence).

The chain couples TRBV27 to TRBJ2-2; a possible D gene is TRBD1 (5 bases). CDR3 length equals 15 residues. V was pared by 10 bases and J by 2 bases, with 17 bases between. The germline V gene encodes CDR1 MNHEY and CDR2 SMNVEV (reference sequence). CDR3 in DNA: TGTGCCACTAGGGGCCTGGTACGAAACACCGGGGAGCTGTTTTTT. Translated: CATRGLVRNTGELFF.

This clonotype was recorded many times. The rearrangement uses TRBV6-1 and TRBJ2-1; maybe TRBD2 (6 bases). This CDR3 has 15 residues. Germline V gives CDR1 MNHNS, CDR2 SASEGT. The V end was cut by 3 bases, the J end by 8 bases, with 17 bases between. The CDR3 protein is CASSDGRESVHEQFF. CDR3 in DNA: TGTGCCAGCAGTGACGGGCGGGAATCTGTACATGAGCAGTTCTTC.

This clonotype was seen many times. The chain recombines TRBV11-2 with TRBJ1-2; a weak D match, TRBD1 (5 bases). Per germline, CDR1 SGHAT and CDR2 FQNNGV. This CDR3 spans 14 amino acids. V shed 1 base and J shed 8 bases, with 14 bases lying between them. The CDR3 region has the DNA TGTGCCAGCAGCTTAGGGGGGACGGGGATCGGCTACACCTTC. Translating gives CASSLGGTGIGYTF.